Below are 6 T cell receptor beta chains sequenced from a single sample in a study of CD8+CD57+ T cells in acquired aplastic anemia. The sequenced patients had an expansion of CD8+CD57+ cells seen by flow cytometry. The template used for profiling TCR beta VDJ and CDR3 was genomic DNA. TCRdb independently ran MiXCR on the reads; one entry per CDR3 protein. The sample comprises 150,000 to 170,000 distinct CDR3 sequences, 52% of which are singletons, and about 12% rests with the top ten. The sample was sorted CD4+, CD8+, or CD8+CD57+ T cells (not recorded which) from PBMCs. These receptors were collected from a human donor with aplastic anemia.

In regard to this clonotype: A read error may account for a junction end that differs from germline. V is TRBV2 and J is TRBJ1-3; D gene uncertain. The CDR3 runs to 13 residues. The germline CDR1 and CDR2 sequences are SNHLY and FYNNEI. Written as DNA, the CDR3 is TGTGCCAGCATCCCGGGCTCTGGCAACACCATATATTTT. This translates into CASIPGSGNTIYF.

A word on this clonotype: Sequence at one end of the junction differs from germline and may be a read error. J is TRBJ2-7 and V is TRBV5-1; D is perhaps TRBD1 (6 bases). The CDR3 has 14 amino acids. CDR1 is SGHRS and CDR2 is YFSETQ in the germline V gene. CDR3 sequence (DNA): TGCGCCGGCAGCTTGGGAACAGGGCCCTACGAGCAGTACTTC. It translates to CAGSLGTGPYEQYF.

At least ten counts were recorded for this clonotype. The genes are TRBV20-1 and TRBJ1-2; 7 nucleotides agree with TRBD1. In germline, CDR1 is DFQATT, CDR2 SNEGSKA (reference sequence). The CDR3 consists of 13 residues. J was trimmed by 5 bases and V by 3 bases; bases with no gene match: 6. As DNA, the CDR3 is TGCAGTGCTAGGCCCGGGACAGAATATGGCTACACCTTC. Amino acid sequence: CSARPGTEYGYTF.

The chain has TRBV7-6 and TRBJ2-5; 11 positions agree with TRBD1. J gave up 2 bases and V 8 bases, and 7 bases lay outside the gene matches. This CDR3 comprises 15 residues. CDR1 is SGHVS and CDR2 is FNYEAQ in the germline V gene. This chain's CDR3 is CASGRGTGGQETQYF. The CDR3 DNA is TGTGCCAGCGGACGCGGGACAGGGGGACAAGAGACCCAGTACTTC.

The chain carries TRBV15 and TRBJ1-2; D is unresolved. Germline V gene data show CDR1 as LNHNV and CDR2 as YYDKDF (reference sequence). Trimming stripped 1 base from V and 2 bases from J, with 14 bases between. The CDR3 contains 16 residues. The CDR3 spells CATSRGGAALNYGYTF. The CDR3 region has the DNA TGTGCCACCAGCAGAGGTGGAGCAGCCCTAAACTATGGCTACACCTTC.

The gene calls are TRBV11-3 and TRBJ2-2; possibly TRBD2 for D (5 bases). This CDR3 is built from 14 residues. Germline V gene data show CDR1 as SGHNT and CDR2 as YENEEA. Trimming shortened V by 1 base and J by 6 bases, and 9 bases separated the two germline ends. CDR3 DNA: TGTGCCAGCAGCTTAGTGGTGGGAGCCGGGGAGCTGTTTTTT. Amino acid sequence: CASSLVVGAGELFF.